The TCR beta chain described here comes from a study of OX40 agonist ivuxolimab in advanced cancers. The wider study: Ivuxolimab is an agonistic anti-OX40 (CD134) antibody, and patients were treated with it. Study-wide results and limits: Partial responders at 0.1-3.0 mg/kg showed near-lowest clonal expansion. Circulating CD4+ and CD8+ T cells showed clonal expansion by week 6 at 0.1 to 3.0 mg/kg.

Samples of blood were obtained at baseline, on cycle 4 day 1, and on cycle 7 day 1. As for this clone: Antigen unknown.

The table came from immunoSEQ multiplex PCR; TCRdb's copy has only in-frame clones and leaves some out. Of 100,000 to 110,000 clones listed, approximately 90% are singletons. Trimming stripped 0 bases from V and 1 base from J, with 10 bases between. Looked up from germline, CDR1 is SGHRS and CDR2 is YFSETQ. This CDR3 comprises 15 residues. The sequence derives from an adult with an advanced solid tumor such as melanoma, head and neck, liver or kidney cancer. Material: CD4+ or CD8+ T cells sorted from blood, obtained in a trial of the OX40 agonist ivuxolimab. The genes are TRBV5-1 and TRBJ1-2, with no clear D. CDR3 nucleotides: TGCGCCAGCAGCTTGGGTGGCATCGGTAACTATGGCTACACCTTC. This sequence encodes CASSLGGIGNYGYTF.